This T cell receptor beta chain is drawn from a study of blood T cell repertoires in COVID-19. On the study more broadly: Nucleic acid was either cDNA or gDNA, and it came from T cells, B-cell-depleted T cells, or PBMCs.

Notes on this clone: The sample contains more than one DNA sequence encoding this CDR3.

Sequencing used immunoSEQ multiplex PCR; TCRdb keeps in-frame clones, though not all of them. Of about 670,000 clones listed, 85% to 90% were seen once; the top ten hold around 0.3%. Per germline, CDR1 LNHDA and CDR2 SQIVND (reference sequence). V lost 2 bases to trimming and J lost 0 bases, with 7 bases between them. This CDR3 has 14 amino acids. The TCR was taken from a woman between 18 and 29 years old with acute or convalescent COVID-19. Source material: peripheral blood. This rearrangement joins TRBV19 to TRBJ1-1; weak D call: TRBD1 (5 bases). CDR3 in amino acids: CASSIYRMNTEAFF. The CDR3 bases are TGTGCCAGTAGTATATACAGGATGAACACTGAAGCTTTCTTT.